This T cell receptor (beta chain) stems from a study of response to subunit inactivated influenza vaccine. Study outcomes and limitations: Authors suggested each seasonal flu vaccination may recruit only limited numbers of new T cells.

TCRdb called the RT-PCR reads again in MiXCR, with one record for every CDR3 protein. The sample shows 450,000 to 550,000 distinct CDR3 sequences, around 25% of them seen only once. Germline CDR1 MNHEY, CDR2 SMNVEV (reference sequence). V was clipped by 8 bases and J by 4 bases; unmatched bases: 10. The CDR3 totals 16 residues. This clonotype was seen ten or more times. The antigen is unknown. The rearrangement joins TRBV27 to TRBJ2-7, with TRBD2 identical over 14 bases. Sequenced material: CD4+ T cells sorted from PBMCs, taken more than 4 days after vaccination. The TCR comes from a man in his fifties who received an inactivated influenza vaccine. This CDR3 reads CASGPGLAGVVYEQYF. CDR3 bases: TGTGCCAGCGGACCGGGACTAGCGGGAGTCGTTTACGAGCAGTACTTC.